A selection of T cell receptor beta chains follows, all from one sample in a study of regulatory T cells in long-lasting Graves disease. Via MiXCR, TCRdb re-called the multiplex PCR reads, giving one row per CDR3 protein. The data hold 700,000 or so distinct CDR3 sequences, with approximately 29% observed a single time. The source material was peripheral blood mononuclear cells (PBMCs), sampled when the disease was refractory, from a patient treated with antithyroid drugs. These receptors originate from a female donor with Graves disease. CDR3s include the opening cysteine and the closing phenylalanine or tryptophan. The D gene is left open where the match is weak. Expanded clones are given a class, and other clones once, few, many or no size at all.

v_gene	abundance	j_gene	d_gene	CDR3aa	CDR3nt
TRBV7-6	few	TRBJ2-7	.	CASSSGDNYEQYF	TGTGCCAGCAGCTCAGGGGACAACTACGAGCAGTACTTC
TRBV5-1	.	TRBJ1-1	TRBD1	CASSLARQGAGTEAFF	TGCGCCAGCAGCTTGGCCCGTCAGGGGGCAGGGACTGAAGCTTTCTTT
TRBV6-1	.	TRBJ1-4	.	CASSPLVLKDWDEKLFF	TGTGCCAGCAGTCCGCTTGTGCTTAAGGATTGGGATGAAAAACTGTTTTTT
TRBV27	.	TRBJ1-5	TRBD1	CASSPWSGGQENQPQHF	TGTGCCAGCAGTCCCTGGTCCGGGGGACAGGAGAATCAGCCCCAGCATTTT
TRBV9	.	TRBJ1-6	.	CASSVVDNSPLHF	TGTGCCAGCAGCGTGGTTGATAATTCACCCCTCCACTTT
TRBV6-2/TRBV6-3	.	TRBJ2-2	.	CASSPGGYIGELFF	TGTGCCAGCAGCCCTGGAGGATACATCGGGGAGCTGTTTTTT
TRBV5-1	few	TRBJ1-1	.	CASKKTVGAQAFF	TGCGCCAGCAAAAAGACGGTTGGGGCTCAAGCTTTCTTT
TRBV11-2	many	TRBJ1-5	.	CASSLSGLNQPQHF	TGTGCCAGCAGCTTAAGCGGTTTGAATCAGCCCCAGCATTTT
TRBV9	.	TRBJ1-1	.	CASSVASDGPWGTEAFF	TGTGCCAGCAGCGTAGCCTCGGACGGTCCGTGGGGAACTGAAGCTTTCTTT
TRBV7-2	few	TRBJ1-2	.	CASSSDGDNYGYTF	TGTGCCAGCAGCTCGGACGGCGATAACTATGGCTACACCTTC
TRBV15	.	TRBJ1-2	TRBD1	CATSRNRGTRGYTF	TGTGCCACCAGTAGAAACAGGGGGACGAGGGGCTACACCTTC
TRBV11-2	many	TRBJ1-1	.	CASSLVLDRKWAFF	TGTGCCAGCAGCTTAGTACTGGATCGGAAGTGGGCTTTCTTT
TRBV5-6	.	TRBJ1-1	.	CASSPELGSGNTEAFF	TGTGCCAGCAGCCCTGAGCTGGGATCGGGGAACACTGAAGCTTTCTTT
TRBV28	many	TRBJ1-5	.	CASSFWGREGQPQHF	TGTGCCAGCAGTTTCTGGGGCAGGGAGGGACAGCCCCAGCATTTT
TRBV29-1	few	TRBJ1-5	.	CSVAEGENQPQHF	TGCAGCGTCGCCGAGGGTGAGAATCAGCCCCAGCATTTT
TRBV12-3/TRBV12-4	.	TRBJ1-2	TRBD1	CASSLNQGARVVGYTF	TGTGCCAGCAGTTTAAACCAGGGGGCGCGAGTGGTTGGCTACACCTTC
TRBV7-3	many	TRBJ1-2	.	CASSLQRGTSATF	TGTGCCAGCAGCTTACAAAGGGGGACTAGCGCCACCTTC
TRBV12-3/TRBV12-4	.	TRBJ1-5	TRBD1	CASSPTGEGQPQHF	TGTGCCAGCAGTCCGACAGGGGAGGGCCAGCCCCAGCATTTT
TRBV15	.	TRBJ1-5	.	CATGRVRDSNQPQHF	TGTGCCACCGGCAGAGTCCGGGATAGCAATCAGCCCCAGCATTTT
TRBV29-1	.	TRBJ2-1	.	CSVAADSYNEQFF	TGCAGCGTGGCCGCGGACTCCTACAATGAGCAGTTCTTC
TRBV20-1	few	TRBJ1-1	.	CSARDPVWDTEALF	TGCAGTGCTAGAGATCCGGTTTGGGACACTGAAGCTCTCTTT
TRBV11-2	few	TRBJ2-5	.	CASSFREYQETQYF	TGTGCCAGCAGCTTTAGAGAGTACCAAGAGACCCAGTACTTC
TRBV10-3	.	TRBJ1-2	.	CAISESSGQNYGYTF	TGTGCCATCAGTGAGTCGTCAGGGCAAAACTATGGCTACACCTTC
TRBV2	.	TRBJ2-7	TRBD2	CASSEKEMGTSLLYEQYF	TGTGCCAGCAGTGAAAAAGAGATGGGGACTAGCCTACTTTACGAGCAGTACTTC
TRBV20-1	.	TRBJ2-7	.	CSARYPIGQSYEQYF	TGCAGTGCTAGATACCCCATCGGGCAGTCATACGAGCAGTACTTC
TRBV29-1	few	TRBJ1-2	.	CSVADVGAHYGYTF	TGCAGCGTTGCGGATGTAGGAGCTCACTATGGCTACACCTTC
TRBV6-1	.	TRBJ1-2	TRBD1	CASSEWWTGGKSYGYTF	TGTGCCAGCAGTGAATGGTGGACAGGGGGGAAAAGCTATGGCTACACCTTC